This TCR beta chain was identified in a study of blood T cell repertoires in COVID-19. Across the study: The study drew acute and convalescent COVID-19 samples from the United States, Italy and Spain. PBMCs, B-cell-depleted T cells, or T cells provided the cDNA or gDNA that made up the material.

Trimming took 0 bases from V and 5 from J, leaving 10 bases between them. This CDR3 has 14 residues. Germline V gene sequence: CDR1 ENHRY, CDR2 SYGVKD. Source study methods: The assay estimated nucleated cells by amplifying reference gene primers. The assay was immunoSEQ multiplex PCR, and TCRdb's table has in-frame clones only and misses some. The V and J calls and clone size were taken over from that table, and D and trimming were inferred from the DNA. In the table there are some 170,000 clones, approximately 85% of which are singletons. The receptor comes from a middle-aged man with acute or convalescent COVID-19. The chain uses TRBV10-3 and TRBJ1-1; D is possibly TRBD1 (5 bases). The sequenced sample consisted of peripheral blood. CDR3 nucleotide sequence: TGTGCCATCAGTGAGTCGGGGGGGGTTACTGAAGCTTTCTTT. It specifies CAISESGGVTEAFF.